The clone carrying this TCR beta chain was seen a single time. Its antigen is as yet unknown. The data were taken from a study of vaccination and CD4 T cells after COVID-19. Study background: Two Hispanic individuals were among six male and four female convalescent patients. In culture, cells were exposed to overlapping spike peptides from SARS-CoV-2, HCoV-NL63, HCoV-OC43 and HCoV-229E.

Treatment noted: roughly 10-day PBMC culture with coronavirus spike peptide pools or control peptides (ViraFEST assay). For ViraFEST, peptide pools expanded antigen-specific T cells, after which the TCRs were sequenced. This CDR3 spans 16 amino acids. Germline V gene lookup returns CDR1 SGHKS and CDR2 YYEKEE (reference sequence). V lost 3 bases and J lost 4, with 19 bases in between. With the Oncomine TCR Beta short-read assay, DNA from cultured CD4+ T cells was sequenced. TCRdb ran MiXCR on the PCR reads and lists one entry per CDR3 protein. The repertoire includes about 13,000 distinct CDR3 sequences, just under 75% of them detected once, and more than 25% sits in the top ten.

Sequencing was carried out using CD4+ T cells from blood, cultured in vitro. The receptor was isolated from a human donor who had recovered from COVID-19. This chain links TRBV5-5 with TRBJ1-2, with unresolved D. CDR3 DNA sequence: TGTGCCAGCAGCTCAGACGAACTCTCGCACCGCTATGGCTACACCTTC. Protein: CASSSDELSHRYGYTF. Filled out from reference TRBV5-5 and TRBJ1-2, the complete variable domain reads DAGVTQSPTHLIKTRGQQVTLRCSPISGHKSVSWYQQVLGQGPQFIFQYYEKEERGRGNFPDRFSARQFPNYSSELNVNALLLGDSALYLCASSSDELSHRYGYTFGSGTRLTVV.